This TCR beta chain was recovered during a study of T cell repertoires in cytomegalovirus infection. Study overall: Public TCR beta signatures indicated both CMV infection and matching HLA type.

This CDR3 is 21 amino acids long. Unmatched junction bases numbered 19, after V lost 3 bases and J lost 0 bases. Germline assignment: CDR1 ENHRY and CDR2 SYGVKD. One entry per CDR3 protein results from TCRdb running MiXCR on the reads. The table has fewer than 200,000 distinct CDR3 sequences, about 20% seen once; the top ten hold more than 25%. This clonotype occurred a few times. The antigen is unknown. The rearrangement uses TRBV10-3 and TRBJ2-3; 9 bases agree with TRBD2. This sequence originates from a human donor in good health (CMV status not recorded). Some clones in this sample may be carry-over from other donors' samples. Sequences were derived from CD8+ T cells from cultured PBMCs, sampled from culture after CMV antigen stimulation. CDR3 in DNA: TGTGCCATCAGTGACAGAGTTCCTACCCAAGCGGGGGGCTCTAGCACAGATACGCAGTATTTT. It yields the protein CAISDRVPTQAGGSSTDTQYF.